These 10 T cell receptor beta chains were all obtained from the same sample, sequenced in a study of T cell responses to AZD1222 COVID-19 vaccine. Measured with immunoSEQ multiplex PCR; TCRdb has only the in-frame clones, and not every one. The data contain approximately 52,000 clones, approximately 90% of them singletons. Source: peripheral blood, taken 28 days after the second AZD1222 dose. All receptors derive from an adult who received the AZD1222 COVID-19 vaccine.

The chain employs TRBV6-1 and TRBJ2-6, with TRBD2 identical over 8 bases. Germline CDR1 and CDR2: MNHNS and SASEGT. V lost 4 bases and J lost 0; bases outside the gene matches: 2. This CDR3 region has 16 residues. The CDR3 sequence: CASSAAGGSGANVLTF. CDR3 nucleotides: TGTGCCAGCAGTGCCGCGGGGGGCTCTGGGGCCAACGTCCTGACTTTC.

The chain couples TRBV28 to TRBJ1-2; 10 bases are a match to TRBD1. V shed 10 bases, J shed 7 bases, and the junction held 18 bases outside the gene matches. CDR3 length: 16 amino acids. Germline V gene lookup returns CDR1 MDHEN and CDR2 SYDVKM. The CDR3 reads CATEASGTGDGFGYTF. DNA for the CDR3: TGTGCCACCGAAGCCTCCGGGACAGGGGATGGGTTTGGCTACACCTTC.

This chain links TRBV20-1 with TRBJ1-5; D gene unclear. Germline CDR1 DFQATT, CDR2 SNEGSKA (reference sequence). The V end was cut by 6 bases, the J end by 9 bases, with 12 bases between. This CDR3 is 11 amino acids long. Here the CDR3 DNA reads TGCAGTGCCCTACACGGGTCGCCCCAGCATTTT. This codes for CSALHGSPQHF.

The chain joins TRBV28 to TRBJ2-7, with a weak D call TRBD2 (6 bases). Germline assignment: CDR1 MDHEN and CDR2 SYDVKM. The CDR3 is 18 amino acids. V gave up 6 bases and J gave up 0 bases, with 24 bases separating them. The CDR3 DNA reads TGTGCCAGCAGCCCCAGGGTAGGGGCGGGATGGGGCTCCTACGAGCAGTACTTC. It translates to CASSPRVGAGWGSYEQYF.

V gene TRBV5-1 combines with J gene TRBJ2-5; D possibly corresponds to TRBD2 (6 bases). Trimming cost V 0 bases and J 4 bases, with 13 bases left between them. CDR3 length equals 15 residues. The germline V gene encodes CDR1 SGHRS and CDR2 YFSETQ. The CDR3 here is CASSLVPGVGETQYF. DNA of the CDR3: TGCGCCAGCAGCTTGGTACCGGGAGTGGGAGAGACCCAGTACTTC.

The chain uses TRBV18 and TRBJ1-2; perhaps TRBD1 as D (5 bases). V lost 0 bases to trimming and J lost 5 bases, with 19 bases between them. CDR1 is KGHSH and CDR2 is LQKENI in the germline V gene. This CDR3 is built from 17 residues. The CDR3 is CASSPPFEVVGAYGYTF. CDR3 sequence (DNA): TGTGCCAGCTCACCACCTTTTGAGGTCGTTGGGGCATATGGCTACACCTTC. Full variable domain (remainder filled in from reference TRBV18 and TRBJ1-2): NAGVMQNPRHLVRRRGQEARLRCSPMKGHSHVYWYRQLPEEGLKFMVYLQKENIIDESGMPKERFSAEFPKEGPSILRIQQVVRGDSAAYFCASSPPFEVVGAYGYTFGSGTRLTVV.

The CDR3 protein is CASSSGQGGYEQYF. The CDR3 bases are TGTGCCAGTAGTAGCGGACAGGGAGGCTACGAGCAGTACTTC. The rearrangement links TRBV19 to TRBJ2-7; 8 bases align to TRBD1. Losses at the gene ends were 4 bases for V and 3 bases for J; bases not matched to a gene: 5. The germline CDR1 and CDR2 sequences are LNHDA and SQIVND (reference sequence). CDR3 length equals 14 residues. The complete variable domain, with remaining parts taken from reference TRBV19 and TRBJ2-7, reads DGGITQSPKYLFRKEGQNVTLSCEQNLNHDAMYWYRQDPGQGLRLIYYSQIVNDFQKGDIAEGYSVSREKKESFPLTVTSAQKNPTAFYLCASSSGQGGYEQYFGPGTRLTVT.

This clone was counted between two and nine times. CDR3 residues: CASSIGGPNTEAFF. The CDR3 nucleotides read TGTGCCAGTAGTATAGGTGGGCCGAACACTGAAGCTTTCTTT. This chain connects TRBV19 to TRBJ1-1; D gene uncertain. V lost 1 base, J lost 1 base, and 7 bases lay in between. Germline V lookup: CDR1 LNHDA, CDR2 SQIVND (reference sequence). CDR3 size: 14 residues.

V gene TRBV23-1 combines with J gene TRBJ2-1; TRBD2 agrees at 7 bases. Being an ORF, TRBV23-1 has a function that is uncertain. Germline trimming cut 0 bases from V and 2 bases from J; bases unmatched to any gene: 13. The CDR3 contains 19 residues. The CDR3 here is CASSQSSLASGFTYNEQFF. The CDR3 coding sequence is TGCGCCAGCAGTCAATCATCCCTGGCTAGCGGTTTCACCTACAATGAGCAGTTCTTC.

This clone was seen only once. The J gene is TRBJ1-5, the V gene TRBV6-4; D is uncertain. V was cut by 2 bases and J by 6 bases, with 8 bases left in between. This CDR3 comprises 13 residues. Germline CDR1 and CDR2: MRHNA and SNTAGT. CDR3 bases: TGTGCCAGCAGTGACCTAAAAAGTCAGCCCCAGCATTTT. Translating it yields CASSDLKSQPQHF.